The following is a TCR beta chain sequence with its context. Primers included in the PCR were 60 Vbeta and 13 Jbeta primers. Original processing methods: A follow-up analysis tallied around 76 million unique TCR beta chains, roughly 11 million shared. Data came from immunoSEQ multiplex PCR; TCRdb stores just in-frame clones and leaves some out. For V, J and clone size, that table is used; D and trimming come from the DNA. The table lists 100,000 to 150,000 clones, roughly 80% of them singletons. Per the germline V gene, CDR1 is SGHAT and CDR2 is FQNNGV. The V gene end was trimmed by 4 bases and the J gene end by 7 bases; junction bases not matched to a gene: 12. This CDR3 is built from 16 residues. These data are taken from a study of cytomegalovirus exposure and HLA in healthy donors.

This chain connects TRBV11-2 to TRBJ1-1; 10 bases match TRBD1. This receptor was obtained from a woman in her forties in good health and CMV-seropositive. Sequenced: PBMCs. CDR3 bases: TGTGCCAGCAGCTCTACCGGGACAGGGGCCGTCAGTGAAGCTTTCTTT. This translates into CASSSTGTGAVSEAFF.